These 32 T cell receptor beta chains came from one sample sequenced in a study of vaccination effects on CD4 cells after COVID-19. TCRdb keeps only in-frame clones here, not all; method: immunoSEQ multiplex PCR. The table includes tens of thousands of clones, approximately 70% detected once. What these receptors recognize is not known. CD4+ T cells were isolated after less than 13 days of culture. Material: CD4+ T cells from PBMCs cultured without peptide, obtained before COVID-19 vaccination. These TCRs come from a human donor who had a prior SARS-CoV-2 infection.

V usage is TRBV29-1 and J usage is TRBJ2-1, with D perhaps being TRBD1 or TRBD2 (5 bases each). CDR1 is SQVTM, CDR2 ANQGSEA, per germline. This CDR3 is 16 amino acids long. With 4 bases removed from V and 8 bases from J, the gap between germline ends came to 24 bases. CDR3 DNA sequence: TGCAGCGTTGGGGGACGGACCGACTACTTCTTCGATGAGCAGTTCTTC. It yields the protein CSVGGRTDYFFDEQFF.

Here the CDR3 DNA reads TGTGCCAGTAGTATCGAGGGAAATGAGCAGTTCTTC. This encodes CASSIEGNEQFF. The V call is TRBV19, the J call TRBJ2-1; possibly TRBD2 for D (5 bases). Trimming took 3 bases from V and 7 from J, leaving 7 bases between them. This CDR3 has 12 amino acids. Germline values: CDR1 LNHDA, CDR2 SQIVND (reference sequence).

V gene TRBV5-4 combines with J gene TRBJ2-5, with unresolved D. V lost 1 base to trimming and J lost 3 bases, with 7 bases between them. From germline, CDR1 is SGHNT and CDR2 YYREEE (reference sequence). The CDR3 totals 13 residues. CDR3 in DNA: TGTGCCAGCAGCTTGAACACAAAAGAGACCCAGTACTTC. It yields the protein CASSLNTKETQYF.

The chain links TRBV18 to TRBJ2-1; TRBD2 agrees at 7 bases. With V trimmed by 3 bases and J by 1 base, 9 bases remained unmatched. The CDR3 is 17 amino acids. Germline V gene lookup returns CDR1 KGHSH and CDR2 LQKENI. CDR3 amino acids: CASSPRKAGISYNEQFF. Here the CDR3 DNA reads TGTGCCAGCTCACCCCGGAAAGCGGGAATTTCCTACAATGAGCAGTTCTTC.

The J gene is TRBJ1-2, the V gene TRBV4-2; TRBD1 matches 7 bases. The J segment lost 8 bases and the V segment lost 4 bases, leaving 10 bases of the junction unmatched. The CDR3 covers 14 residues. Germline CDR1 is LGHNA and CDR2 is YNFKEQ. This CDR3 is CASSLTGDSSGYTF. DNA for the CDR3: TGTGCCAGCAGCCTTACAGGGGATAGCTCGGGCTACACCTTC.

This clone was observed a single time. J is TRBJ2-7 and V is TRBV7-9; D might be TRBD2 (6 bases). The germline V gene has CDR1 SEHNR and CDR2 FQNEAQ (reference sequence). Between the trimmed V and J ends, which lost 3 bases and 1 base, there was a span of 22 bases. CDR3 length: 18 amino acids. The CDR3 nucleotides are TGTGCCAGCAGCTTGAGACCGCTAGCGCAGATGGGTTCCTACGAGCAGTACTTC. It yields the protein CASSLRPLAQMGSYEQYF.

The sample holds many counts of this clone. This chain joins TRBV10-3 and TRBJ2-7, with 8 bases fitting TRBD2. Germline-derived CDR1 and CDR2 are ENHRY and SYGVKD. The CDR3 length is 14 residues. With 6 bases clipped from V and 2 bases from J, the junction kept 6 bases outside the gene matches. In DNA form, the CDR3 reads TGTGCCATCAGGGGAGCGGGGGACCCCTACGAGCAGTACTTC. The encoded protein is CAIRGAGDPYEQYF.

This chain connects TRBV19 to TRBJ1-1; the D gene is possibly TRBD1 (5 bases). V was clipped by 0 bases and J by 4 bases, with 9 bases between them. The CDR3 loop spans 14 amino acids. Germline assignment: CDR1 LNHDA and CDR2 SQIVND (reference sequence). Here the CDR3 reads CASSIDRGGTEAFF. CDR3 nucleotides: TGTGCCAGTAGTATAGACCGGGGGGGCACTGAAGCTTTCTTT.

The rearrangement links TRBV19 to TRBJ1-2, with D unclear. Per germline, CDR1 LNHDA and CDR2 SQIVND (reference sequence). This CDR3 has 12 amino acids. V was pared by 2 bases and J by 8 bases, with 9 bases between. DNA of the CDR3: TGTGCCAGTAGTATACTAGGACGAGGCTACACCTTC. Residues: CASSILGRGYTF.

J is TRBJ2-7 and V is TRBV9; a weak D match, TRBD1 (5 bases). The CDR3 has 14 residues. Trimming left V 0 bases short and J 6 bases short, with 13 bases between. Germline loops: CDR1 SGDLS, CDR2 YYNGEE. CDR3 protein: CASSVVGANGEQYF. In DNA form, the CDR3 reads TGTGCCAGCAGCGTAGTAGGGGCCAATGGCGAGCAGTACTTC.

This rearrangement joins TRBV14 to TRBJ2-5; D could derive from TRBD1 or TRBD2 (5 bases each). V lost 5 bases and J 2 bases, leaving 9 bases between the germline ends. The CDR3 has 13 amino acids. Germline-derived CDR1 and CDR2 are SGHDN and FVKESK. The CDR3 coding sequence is TGTGCCAGCAGCGACGGGGCTCAAGAGACCCAGTACTTC. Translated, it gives CASSDGAQETQYF.

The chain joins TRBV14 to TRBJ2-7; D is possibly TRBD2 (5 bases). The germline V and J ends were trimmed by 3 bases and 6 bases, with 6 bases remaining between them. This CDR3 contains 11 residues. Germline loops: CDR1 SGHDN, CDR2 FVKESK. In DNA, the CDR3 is TGTGCCAGCAGCCAGGGAGTCGAGCAGTACTTC. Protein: CASSQGVEQYF.

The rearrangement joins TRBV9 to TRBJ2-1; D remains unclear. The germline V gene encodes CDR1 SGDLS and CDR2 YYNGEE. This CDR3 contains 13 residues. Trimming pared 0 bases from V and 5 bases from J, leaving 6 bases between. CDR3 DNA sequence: TGTGCCAGCAGCGTAGGCCCCCACAATGAGCAGTTCTTC. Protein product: CASSVGPHNEQFF.

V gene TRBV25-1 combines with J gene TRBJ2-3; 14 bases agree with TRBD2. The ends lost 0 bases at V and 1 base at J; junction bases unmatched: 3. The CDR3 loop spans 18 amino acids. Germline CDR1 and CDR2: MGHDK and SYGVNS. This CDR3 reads CASSEYGTSGGRTDTQYF. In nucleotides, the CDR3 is TGTGCCAGCAGTGAATATGGGACTAGCGGGGGCCGCACAGATACGCAGTATTTT.

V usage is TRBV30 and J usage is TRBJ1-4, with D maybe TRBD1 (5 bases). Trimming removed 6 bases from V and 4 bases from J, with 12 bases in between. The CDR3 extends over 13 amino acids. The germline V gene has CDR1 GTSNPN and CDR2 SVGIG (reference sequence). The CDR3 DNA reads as TGTGCCTGCGGGACGGATAGTAATGAAAAACTGTTTTTT. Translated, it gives CACGTDSNEKLFF.

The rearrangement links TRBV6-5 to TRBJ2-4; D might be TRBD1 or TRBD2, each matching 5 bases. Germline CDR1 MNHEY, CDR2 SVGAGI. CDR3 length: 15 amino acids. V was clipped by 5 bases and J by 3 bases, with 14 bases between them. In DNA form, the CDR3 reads TGTGCCAGCAGTCGACCCGGGGCGGGCAAAAACATTCAGTACTTC. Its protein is CASSRPGAGKNIQYF.

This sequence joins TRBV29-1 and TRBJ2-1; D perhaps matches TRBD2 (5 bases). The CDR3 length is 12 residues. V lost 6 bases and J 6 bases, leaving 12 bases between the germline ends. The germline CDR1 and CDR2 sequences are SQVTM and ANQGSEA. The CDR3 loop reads CSVTRIGNEQFF. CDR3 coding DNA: TGCAGCGTAACTAGGATCGGCAATGAGCAGTTCTTC.

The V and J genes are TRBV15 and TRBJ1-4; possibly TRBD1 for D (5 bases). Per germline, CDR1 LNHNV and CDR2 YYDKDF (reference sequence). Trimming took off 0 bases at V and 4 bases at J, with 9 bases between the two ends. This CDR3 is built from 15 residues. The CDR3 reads CATSRDRQFNEKLFF. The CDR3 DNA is TGTGCCACCAGCAGAGATCGACAGTTTAATGAAAAACTGTTTTTT. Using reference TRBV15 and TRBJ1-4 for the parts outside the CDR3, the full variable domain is DAMVIQNPRYQVTQFGKPVTLSCSQTLNHNVMYWYQQKSSQAPKLLFHYYDKDFNNEADTPDNFQSRRPNTSFCFLDIRSPGLGDTAMYLCATSRDRQFNEKLFFGSGTQLSVL.

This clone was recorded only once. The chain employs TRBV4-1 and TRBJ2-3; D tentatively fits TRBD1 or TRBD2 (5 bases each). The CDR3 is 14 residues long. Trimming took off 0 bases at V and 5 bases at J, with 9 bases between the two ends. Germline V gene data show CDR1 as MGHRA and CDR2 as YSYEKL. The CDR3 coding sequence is TGCGCCAGCAGCCAAGACCCAGGGAGAGATACGCAGTATTTT. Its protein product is CASSQDPGRDTQYF.

The CDR3 spells CASQGARYNEQFF. For the CDR3, the DNA is TGTGCCTCACAGGGGGCGCGATACAATGAGCAGTTCTTC. The chain links TRBV2 to TRBJ2-1; 9 nucleotides line up with TRBD1. The CDR3 loop spans 13 amino acids. The V segment lost 11 bases and the J segment 4 bases; nucleotides outside the gene matches: 6. From germline, CDR1 is SNHLY and CDR2 FYNNEI.

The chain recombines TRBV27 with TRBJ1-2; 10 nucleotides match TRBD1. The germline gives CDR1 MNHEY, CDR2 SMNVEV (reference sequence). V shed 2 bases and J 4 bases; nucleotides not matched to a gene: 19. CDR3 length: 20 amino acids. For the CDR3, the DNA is TGTGCCAGCAGTTTAAGAGGAGGTCGACAGGGGGCAGTGCAGGTCTATGGCTACACCTTC. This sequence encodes CASSLRGGRQGAVQVYGYTF.

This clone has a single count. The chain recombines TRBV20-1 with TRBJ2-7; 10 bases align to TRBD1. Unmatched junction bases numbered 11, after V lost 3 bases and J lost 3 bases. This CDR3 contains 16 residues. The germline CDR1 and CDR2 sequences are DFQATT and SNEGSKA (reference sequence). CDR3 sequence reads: CSASDTRDRGIYEQYF. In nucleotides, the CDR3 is TGCAGTGCTAGTGACACCCGGGACAGGGGTATCTACGAGCAGTACTTC.

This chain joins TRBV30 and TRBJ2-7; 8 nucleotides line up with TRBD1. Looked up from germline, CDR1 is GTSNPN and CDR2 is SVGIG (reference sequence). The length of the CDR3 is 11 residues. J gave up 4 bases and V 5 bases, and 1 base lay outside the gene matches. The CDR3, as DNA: TGTGCCTGGCAGGGGGCTTACGAGCAGTACTTC. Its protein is CAWQGAYEQYF.

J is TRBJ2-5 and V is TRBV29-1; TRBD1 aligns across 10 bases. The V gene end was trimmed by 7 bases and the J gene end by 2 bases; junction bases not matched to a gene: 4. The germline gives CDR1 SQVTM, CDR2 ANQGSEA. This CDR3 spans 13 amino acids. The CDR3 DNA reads TGCAGCGGTCGACAGGGGGCTCAAGAGACCCAGTACTTC. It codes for CSGRQGAQETQYF.

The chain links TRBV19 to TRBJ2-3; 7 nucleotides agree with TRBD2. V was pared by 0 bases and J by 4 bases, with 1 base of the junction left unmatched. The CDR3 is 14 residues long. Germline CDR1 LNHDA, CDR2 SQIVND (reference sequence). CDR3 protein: CASSIETSSDTQYF. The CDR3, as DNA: TGTGCCAGTAGTATAGAGACTAGCTCAGATACGCAGTATTTT. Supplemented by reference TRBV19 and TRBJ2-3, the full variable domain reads DGGITQSPKYLFRKEGQNVTLSCEQNLNHDAMYWYRQDPGQGLRLIYYSQIVNDFQKGDIAEGYSVSREKKESFPLTVTSAQKNPTAFYLCASSIETSSDTQYFGPGTRLTVL.

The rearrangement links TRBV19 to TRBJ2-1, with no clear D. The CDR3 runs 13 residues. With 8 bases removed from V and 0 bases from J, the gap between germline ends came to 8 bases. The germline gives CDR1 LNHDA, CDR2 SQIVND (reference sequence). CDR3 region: CASGPNSYNEQFF. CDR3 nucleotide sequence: TGTGCCAGTGGGCCCAACTCCTACAATGAGCAGTTCTTC.

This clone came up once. CDR3: CSVEVQGADTQYF. The DNA for the CDR3 is TGCAGCGTTGAGGTGCAGGGGGCAGATACGCAGTATTTT. V is TRBV29-1 and J is TRBJ2-3; 7 nucleotides align to TRBD1. CDR3 size: 13 residues. After removal of 3 bases from V and 4 bases from J, the junction contained 4 bases not matched to a gene. CDR1 is SQVTM and CDR2 is ANQGSEA in the germline V gene.

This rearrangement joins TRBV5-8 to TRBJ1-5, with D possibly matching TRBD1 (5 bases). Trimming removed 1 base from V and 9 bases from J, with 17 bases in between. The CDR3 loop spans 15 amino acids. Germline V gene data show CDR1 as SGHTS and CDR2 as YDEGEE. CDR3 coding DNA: TGTGCCAGCAGCTTGAAGATTTTCTCTAGGGGGCCCCAGCATTTT. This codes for CASSLKIFSRGPQHF.

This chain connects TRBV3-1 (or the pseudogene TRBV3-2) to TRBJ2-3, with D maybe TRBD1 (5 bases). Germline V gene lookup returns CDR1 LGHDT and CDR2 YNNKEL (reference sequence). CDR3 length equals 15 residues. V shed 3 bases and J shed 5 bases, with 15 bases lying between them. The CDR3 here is CASSQWQGVGDTQYF. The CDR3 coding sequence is TGTGCCAGCAGCCAGTGGCAGGGTGTGGGAGATACGCAGTATTTT.

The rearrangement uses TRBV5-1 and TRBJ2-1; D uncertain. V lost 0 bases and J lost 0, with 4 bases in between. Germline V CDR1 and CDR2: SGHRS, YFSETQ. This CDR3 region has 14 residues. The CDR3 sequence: CASSLGDSYNEQFF. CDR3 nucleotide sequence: TGCGCCAGCAGCTTGGGGGACTCCTACAATGAGCAGTTCTTC.

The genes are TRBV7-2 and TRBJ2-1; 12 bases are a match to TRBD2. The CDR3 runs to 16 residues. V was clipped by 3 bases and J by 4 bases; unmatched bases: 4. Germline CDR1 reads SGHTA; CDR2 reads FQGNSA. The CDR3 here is CASSFSGTSGYNEQFF. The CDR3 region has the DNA TGTGCCAGCAGCTTTTCCGGGACTAGCGGGTACAATGAGCAGTTCTTC.

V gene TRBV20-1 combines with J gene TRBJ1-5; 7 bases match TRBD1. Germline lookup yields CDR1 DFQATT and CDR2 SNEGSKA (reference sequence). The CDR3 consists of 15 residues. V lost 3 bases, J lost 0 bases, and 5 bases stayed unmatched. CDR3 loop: CSASLGQVSNQPQHF. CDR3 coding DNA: TGCAGTGCTAGTCTCGGACAGGTTAGCAATCAGCCCCAGCATTTT.